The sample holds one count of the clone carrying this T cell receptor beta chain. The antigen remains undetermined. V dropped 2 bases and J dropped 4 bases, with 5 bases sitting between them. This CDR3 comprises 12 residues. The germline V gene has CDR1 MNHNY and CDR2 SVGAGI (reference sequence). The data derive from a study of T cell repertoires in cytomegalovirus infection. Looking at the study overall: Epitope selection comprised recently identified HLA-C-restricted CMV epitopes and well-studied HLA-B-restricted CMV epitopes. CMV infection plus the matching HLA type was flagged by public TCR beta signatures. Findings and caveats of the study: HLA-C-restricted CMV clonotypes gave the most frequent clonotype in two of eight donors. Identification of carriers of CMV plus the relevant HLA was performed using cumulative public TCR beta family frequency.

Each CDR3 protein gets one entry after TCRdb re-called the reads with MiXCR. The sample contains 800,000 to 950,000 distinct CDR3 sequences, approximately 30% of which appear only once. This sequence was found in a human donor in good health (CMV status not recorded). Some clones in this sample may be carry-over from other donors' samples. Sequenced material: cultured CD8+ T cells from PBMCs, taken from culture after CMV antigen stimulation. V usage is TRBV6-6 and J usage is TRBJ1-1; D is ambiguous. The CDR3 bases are TGTGCCAGCAGTTACGATGCCACTGAAGCTTTCTTT. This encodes CASSYDATEAFF.